A single sample gave rise to the 23 T cell receptor beta chains below, sequenced in a study of neurological immune-mediated disorders. TCRdb recomputed calls from the 5' RACE reads with MiXCR, one row per CDR3 protein. The sample has about 48,000 distinct CDR3 sequences, about 9.3% seen once. The material sequenced was PBMCs. The source is a woman between 35 and 50 years old with HTLV-1-associated myelopathy (HAM/TSP).

Ten or more counts support this clonotype. The genes are TRBV7-2 and TRBJ2-5; 10 bases are shared with TRBD2. The CDR3 covers 15 residues. The germline CDR1 and CDR2 sequences are SGHTA and FQGNSA. With V trimmed by 3 bases and J by 4 bases, 5 bases remained unmatched. CDR3 bases: TGTGCCAGCAGCTTCAAAGCGGGGGGGCGAGAGACCCAGTACTTC. Protein: CASSFKAGGRETQYF.

This clonotype was counted ten times or more. This chain links TRBV7-8 with TRBJ1-5, with 7 positions matching TRBD1. Trimming cost V 5 bases and J 6 bases; bases outside gene matches: 7. The CDR3 sequence is 14 residues long. Per germline, CDR1 SGHVS and CDR2 FQNEAQ. This CDR3 reads CASSRDSLIQPQHF. The CDR3 coding sequence is TGTGCCAGCAGCCGGGACAGCCTAATTCAGCCCCAGCATTTT.

In this sample, this clonotype turned up many times. V is TRBV5-1 and J is TRBJ1-1; 11 bases match TRBD1. CDR1 is SGHRS, CDR2 YFSETQ, per germline. This CDR3 has 15 amino acids. V lost 4 bases to trimming and J lost 7 bases; unmatched junction nucleotides: 9. In nucleotides, the CDR3 is TGCGCCAGCAGCCCGGACAGGGGGCTGTCGGTTGAAGCTTTCTTT. It is translated as CASSPDRGLSVEAFF.

This clonotype has a count of ten or more. The genes are TRBV5-1 and TRBJ1-5; D may be TRBD1 (5 bases). Germline assignment: CDR1 SGHRS and CDR2 YFSETQ. Trimming shortened V by 0 bases and J by 5 bases, and 12 bases separated the two germline ends. This CDR3 spans 15 amino acids. This CDR3 is CASSLDPGIDQPQHF. Here the CDR3 DNA reads TGCGCCAGCAGCTTGGATCCAGGGATAGATCAGCCCCAGCATTTT.

This clonotype was observed at least ten times. The chain links TRBV10-3 to TRBJ2-7; TRBD1 matches 7 bases. Germline V CDR1 and CDR2: ENHRY, SYGVKD. V lost 5 bases to trimming and J lost 1 base; unmatched junction nucleotides: 11. The CDR3 spans 16 residues. The CDR3: CAISPTDRGQSYEQYF. In nucleotides, the CDR3 is TGTGCCATCAGTCCAACGGATAGGGGGCAGTCCTACGAGCAGTACTTC.

This clonotype appeared many times. The chain recombines TRBV30 with TRBJ1-1, with TRBD1 matching 11 bases. Trimming at V came to 6 bases and at J to 4 bases, leaving 10 bases not matched to a gene. The CDR3 covers 15 residues. Per germline, CDR1 GTSNPN and CDR2 SVGIG (reference sequence). CDR3 in DNA: TGTGCCTGCCGTCCCGGGACAGGGGGTCTCACTGAAGCTTTCTTT. It translates to CACRPGTGGLTEAFF.

At least ten counts were recorded for this clonotype. J is TRBJ1-1 and V is TRBV5-5; 8 bases match TRBD1. Germline loops: CDR1 SGHKS, CDR2 YYEKEE (reference sequence). Trimming at V came to 3 bases and at J to 5 bases, leaving 3 bases not matched to a gene. The CDR3 runs to 13 residues. The CDR3 loop reads CASSYGQGTEAFF. Here the CDR3 DNA reads TGTGCCAGCAGCTATGGACAGGGAACTGAAGCTTTCTTT.

As regards this clonotype: A clone one base away is much larger, so this may be a read error. The chain is built from TRBV19 and TRBJ2-7; D is undetermined. The ends were cut back, 6 bases at V and 3 bases at J, with 18 bases in the middle. Germline V gene data show CDR1 as LNHDA and CDR2 as SQIVND (reference sequence). CDR3 length equals 15 residues. The CDR3 DNA reads as TGTGCCAGTAGCGTGAGTAGGGCCGGATTCTACGAGCAGTACTTC. Its protein is CASSVSRAGFYEQYF.

Many counts were recorded for this clonotype. V usage is TRBV19 and J usage is TRBJ2-3, with TRBD1 as a possible D gene (5 bases). Deletions cut 6 bases from V and 0 bases from J, with 13 bases between. The CDR3 is 15 amino acids. CDR1 LNHDA and CDR2 SQIVND come from the germline V gene (reference sequence). CDR3 in amino acids: CASSLDSLSTDTQYF. CDR3 coding DNA: TGTGCCAGTAGCCTCGACAGCCTGAGCACAGATACGCAGTATTTT.

The chain recombines TRBV7-9 with TRBJ2-7; D is unclear. Trimming took 6 bases from V and 0 from J, leaving 15 bases between them. The CDR3 runs to 15 residues. From germline, CDR1 is SEHNR and CDR2 FQNEAQ (reference sequence). CDR3 DNA sequence: TGTGCCAGCAGTTCCGTGTGCTATGACTCCTACGAGCAGTACTTC. Protein: CASSSVCYDSYEQYF.

At least ten counts were recorded for this clonotype. The CDR3 coding sequence is TGTGCCAGCAGTCCCGGGACAGGGCGAACCGGGGAGCTGTTTTTT. Its translation: CASSPGTGRTGELFF. The chain joins TRBV12-3 or TRBV12-4 to TRBJ2-2; TRBD1 agrees at 9 bases. After removal of 5 bases from V and 5 bases from J, the junction contained 6 bases not matched to a gene. CDR3 length equals 15 residues.

In its sample, this clonotype was seen many times. The genes are TRBV7-9 and TRBJ2-7; D ambiguous. CDR3 length: 13 residues. Trimming took 5 bases from V and 4 from J, leaving 12 bases between them. Germline-derived CDR1 and CDR2 are SEHNR and FQNEAQ (reference sequence). The CDR3 bases are TGTGCCAGCAGCCACTCCCCAGGTTACGAGCAGTACTTC. It codes for CASSHSPGYEQYF.

This clonotype has ten or more counts. V usage is TRBV6-2 or TRBV6-3 and J usage is TRBJ1-2; 7 bases line up with TRBD1. There are 16 residues in the CDR3. With 5 bases clipped from V and 3 bases from J, the junction kept 12 bases outside the gene matches. From germline, CDR1 is MNHEY and CDR2 SVGEGT. In nucleotides, the CDR3 is TGTGCCAGCAGTCTCACACCCAGGGGGTACGACTATGGCTACACCTTC. This translates into CASSLTPRGYDYGYTF.

This clonotype has at least ten counts. V and J are TRBV7-2 and TRBJ1-2; no definite D call. Germline-derived CDR1 and CDR2 are SGHTA and FQGNSA. V dropped 4 bases and J dropped 0 bases, with 18 bases sitting between them. The CDR3 runs to 17 residues. The CDR3 is CASSYRGPIGANYGYTF. The CDR3, as DNA: TGTGCCAGCAGCTATAGAGGCCCGATCGGTGCTAACTATGGCTACACCTTC.

Of note for this clonotype: A clone one base away is much larger, so this may be a read error. The CDR3 reads CTSSYGGRSGNTIYF. The CDR3, as DNA: TGTACCAGCAGTTACGGAGGAAGATCTGGAAACACCATATATTTT. The rearrangement joins TRBV6-5 to TRBJ1-3; D is undetermined. There are 15 residues in the CDR3. The germline CDR1 and CDR2 sequences are MNHEY and SVGAGI.

Many counts were recorded for this clonotype. The chain has TRBV6-5 and TRBJ1-5; D call uncertain. Germline CDR1 is MNHEY and CDR2 is SVGAGI. The CDR3 is made up of 15 amino acids. The V end lost 2 bases, the J end lost 3 bases, and 11 bases lay between the germline ends. The CDR3, as DNA: TGTGCCAGCAGTTACCCCGGAAGTTACAATCAGCCCCAGCATTTT. Translated: CASSYPGSYNQPQHF.

Comments on this clonotype: A much more abundant neighbour one base away suggests this may be a read error. This rearrangement joins TRBV7-2 to TRBJ1-2; TRBD1 aligns across 9 bases. V gave up 10 bases and J gave up 5 bases; unmatched junction bases: 8. In germline, CDR1 is SGHTA, CDR2 FQGNSA. There are 13 residues in the CDR3. The CDR3 DNA follows: TGTGCCATCGGCCATGGACAGGGGTATGGCTACACCTTC. Amino acid sequence: CAIGHGQGYGYTF.

This clonotype is labeled as medium-sized. The gene calls are TRBV7-6 and TRBJ2-2; perhaps TRBD1 as D (6 bases). The CDR3 contains 17 residues. In germline, CDR1 is SGHVS, CDR2 FNYEAQ. V gave up 0 bases and J gave up 4 bases, with 15 bases separating them. The CDR3 protein is CASSLASRTAFTGELFF. The CDR3 DNA sequence: TGTGCCAGCAGCTTAGCATCCAGGACAGCCTTCACCGGGGAGCTGTTTTTT. Together with reference TRBV7-6 and TRBJ2-2, the CDR3 gives the full variable domain: GAGVSQSPRYKVTKRGQDVALRCDPISGHVSLYWYRQALGQGPEFLTYFNYEAQQDKSGLPNDRFSAERPEGSISTLTIQRTEQRDSAMYRCASSLASRTAFTGELFFGEGSRLTVL.

This clonotype has a count of ten or more. The CDR3 DNA reads as TGTGCCATCAACCCGGGACAGGGGTACACCGGGGAGCTGTTTTTT. It codes for CAINPGQGYTGELFF. The chain links TRBV10-3 to TRBJ2-2; 10 bases are shared with TRBD1. From germline, CDR1 is ENHRY and CDR2 SYGVKD. Germline trimming cut 7 bases from V and 3 bases from J; bases unmatched to any gene: 5. The CDR3 consists of 15 residues.

This clonotype has at least ten counts. V usage is TRBV12-3 or TRBV12-4 and J usage is TRBJ2-1, with TRBD2 matching over 11 bases. V gave up 5 bases and J gave up 2 bases; unmatched junction bases: 8. The CDR3 contains 17 residues. The chain's CDR3 is CASSRPTSGGTYNEQFF. The CDR3 DNA sequence: TGTGCCAGCAGTCGCCCTACTAGCGGGGGAACCTACAATGAGCAGTTCTTC.

This clonotype was detected many times. The V and J genes are TRBV4-2 and TRBJ1-2; D possibly corresponds to TRBD1 (5 bases). The V and J ends lost 0 bases and 8 bases respectively, with 13 bases between them. The germline V gene has CDR1 LGHNA and CDR2 YNFKEQ. The CDR3 extends over 14 amino acids. CDR3 sequence (DNA): TGTGCCAGCAGCCAAGACCCCAGGGACGGAGGCTACACCTTC. Amino acids: CASSQDPRDGGYTF.

This clonotype came up many times. The J gene is TRBJ2-3, the V gene TRBV5-1; D gene ambiguous. V was cut by 4 bases and J by 4 bases, with 13 bases left in between. The CDR3 length is 14 residues. Germline V gene sequence: CDR1 SGHRS, CDR2 YFSETQ. DNA for the CDR3: TGCGCCAGCAGCAAATCGCTCTTCTCAGATACGCAGTATTTT. It translates to CASSKSLFSDTQYF.

Many counts were recorded for this clonotype. The chain joins TRBV28 to TRBJ2-7; tentative D call: TRBD1 (6 bases). The V gene lost 6 bases and the J gene lost 0 bases, with 12 bases spanning the gap. This CDR3 has 14 residues. The germline V gene has CDR1 MDHEN and CDR2 SYDVKM. CDR3 in DNA: TGTGCCAGCAGGTCAGGGGATCGCTCCTACGAGCAGTACTTC. Translating it yields CASRSGDRSYEQYF.